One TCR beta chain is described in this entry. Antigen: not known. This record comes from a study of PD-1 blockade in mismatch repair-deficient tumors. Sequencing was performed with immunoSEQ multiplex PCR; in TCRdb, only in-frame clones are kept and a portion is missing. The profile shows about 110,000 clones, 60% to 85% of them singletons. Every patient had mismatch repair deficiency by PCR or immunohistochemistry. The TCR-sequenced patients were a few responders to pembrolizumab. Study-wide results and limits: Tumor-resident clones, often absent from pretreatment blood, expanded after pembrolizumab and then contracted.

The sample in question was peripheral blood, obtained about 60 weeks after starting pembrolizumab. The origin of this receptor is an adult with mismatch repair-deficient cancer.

The CDR3 here is CACLGYSGNTIYF. For the CDR3, the DNA is TGTGCCTGTCTCGGCTACTCTGGAAACACCATATATTTT. V and J are TRBV30 and TRBJ1-3; D uncertain. The V gene's germline CDR1 is GTSNPN and CDR2 SVGIG (reference sequence). V dropped 6 bases and J dropped 0 bases, with 9 bases sitting between them. This CDR3 is 13 amino acids long.